This T cell receptor beta chain is from a study of T cell responses to AZD1222 COVID-19 vaccine. The study, taken as a whole, reports: Regions 160-218 and 743-854 dominated among vaccine-associated CD4 TCRs spanning spike.

About this clone: The target antigen is unknown.

Here immunoSEQ multiplex PCR was the method, and the copy in TCRdb shows in-frame clones only, minus some. The sample comprises 150,000 to 160,000 clones, 90% of which are singletons, and 1.5% rests with the top ten. The CDR3 sequence is 18 residues long. The V and J ends lost 3 bases and 6 bases, in that order; junction bases with no gene match: 9. Germline V CDR1 and CDR2: LGHNA, YNFKEQ. The V and J genes are TRBV4-2 and TRBJ2-3, with TRBD2 identical over 16 bases. This TCR derives from an adult who received the AZD1222 COVID-19 vaccine. The input for sequencing was peripheral blood, taken 28 days after the second AZD1222 dose. CDR3 residues: CASSQTGTSGGVLDTQYF. CDR3 nucleotides: TGTGCCAGCAGCCAGACGGGGACTAGCGGGGGGGTCCTGGATACGCAGTATTTT.